The entry below gives a single TCR beta chain sequence along with its context. What it binds is unknown. Profiling relied on immunoSEQ multiplex PCR, and the TCRdb table lists in-frame clones only, not all of them. The table lists 90,000 to 130,000 clones, about 74% of them singletons, with 4% to 6% in the top ten. All patients were mismatch repair deficient, assessed by either PCR or immunohistochemistry. The TCR-sequenced patients were three responders to pembrolizumab. The record originates from a study of PD-1 blockade in mismatch repair-deficient tumors. Turning to the study itself: Patients had around 11 mismatch repair-deficient cancer types and were previously treated and progressing. Whole-study findings and limits: Tumor-resident clones, often undetectable pretreatment in blood, expanded then contracted after pembrolizumab.

The input for sequencing was peripheral blood, taken around 60 weeks after starting pembrolizumab. The receptor was isolated from an adult with mismatch repair-deficient cancer.

The CDR3 DNA sequence: TGTGCCAGCAGCTTAGATCCCCAGAACACTGAAGCTTTCTTT. Encoded protein: CASSLDPQNTEAFF. The V and J genes are TRBV11-2 and TRBJ1-1; D uncertain. Trimming removed 0 bases from V and 1 base from J, with 6 bases in between. Germline V gene lookup returns CDR1 SGHAT and CDR2 FQNNGV. This CDR3 spans 14 amino acids.